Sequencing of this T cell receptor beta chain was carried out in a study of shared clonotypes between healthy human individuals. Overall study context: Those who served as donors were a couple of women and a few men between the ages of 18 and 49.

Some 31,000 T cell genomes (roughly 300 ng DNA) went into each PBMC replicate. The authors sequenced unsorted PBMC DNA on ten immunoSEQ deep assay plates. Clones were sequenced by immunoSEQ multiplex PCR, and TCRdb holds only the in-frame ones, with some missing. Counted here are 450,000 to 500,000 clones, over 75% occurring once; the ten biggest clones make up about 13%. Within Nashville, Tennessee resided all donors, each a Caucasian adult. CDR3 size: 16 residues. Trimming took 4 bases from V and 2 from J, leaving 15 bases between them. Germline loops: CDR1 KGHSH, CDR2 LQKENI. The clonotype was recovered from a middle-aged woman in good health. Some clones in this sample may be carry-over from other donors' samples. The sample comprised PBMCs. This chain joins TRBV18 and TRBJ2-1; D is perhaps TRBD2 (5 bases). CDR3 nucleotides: TGTGCCAGCTCACTCGGCGGACTCACTCCCTACAATGAGCAGTTCTTC. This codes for CASSLGGLTPYNEQFF.